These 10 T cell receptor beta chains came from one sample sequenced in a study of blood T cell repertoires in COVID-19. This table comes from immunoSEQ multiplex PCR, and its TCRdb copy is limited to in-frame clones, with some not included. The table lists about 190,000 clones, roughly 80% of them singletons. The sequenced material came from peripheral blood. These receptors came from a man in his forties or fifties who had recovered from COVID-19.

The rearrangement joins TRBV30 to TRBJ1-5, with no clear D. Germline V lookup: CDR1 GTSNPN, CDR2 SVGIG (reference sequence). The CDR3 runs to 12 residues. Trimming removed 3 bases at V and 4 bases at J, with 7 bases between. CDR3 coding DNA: TGTGCCTGGAGCGGGAGTAATCAGCCCCAGCATTTT. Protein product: CAWSGSNQPQHF.

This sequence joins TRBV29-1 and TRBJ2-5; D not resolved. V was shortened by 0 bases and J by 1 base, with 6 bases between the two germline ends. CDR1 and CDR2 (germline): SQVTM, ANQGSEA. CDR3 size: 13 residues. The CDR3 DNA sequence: TGCAGCGTTGAAGAATGGGCCCAAGAGACCCAGTACTTC. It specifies CSVEEWAQETQYF.

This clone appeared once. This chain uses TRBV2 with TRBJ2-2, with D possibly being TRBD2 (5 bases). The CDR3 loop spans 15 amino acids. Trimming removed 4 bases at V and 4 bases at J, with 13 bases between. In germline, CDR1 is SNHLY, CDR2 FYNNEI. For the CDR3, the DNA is TGTGCCAGCAGTGTTGGAGCGGAGATCACCGGGGAGCTGTTTTTT. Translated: CASSVGAEITGELFF. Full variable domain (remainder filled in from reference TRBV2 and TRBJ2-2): EPEVTQTPSHQVTQMGQEVILRCVPISNHLYFYWYRQILGQKVEFLVSFYNNEISEKSEIFDDQFSVERPDGSNFTLKIRSTKLEDSAMYFCASSVGAEITGELFFGEGSRLTVL.

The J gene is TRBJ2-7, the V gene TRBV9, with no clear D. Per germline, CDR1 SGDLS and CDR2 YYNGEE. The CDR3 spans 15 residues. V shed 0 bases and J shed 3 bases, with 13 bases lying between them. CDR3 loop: CASSVVLTFHYEQYF. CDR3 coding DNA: TGTGCCAGCAGCGTAGTCTTGACATTCCACTACGAGCAGTACTTC.

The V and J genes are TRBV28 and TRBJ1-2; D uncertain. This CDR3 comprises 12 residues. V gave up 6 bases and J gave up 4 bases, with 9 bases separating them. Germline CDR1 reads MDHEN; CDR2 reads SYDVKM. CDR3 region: CASRTVPYGYTF. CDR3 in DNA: TGTGCCAGCAGGACTGTGCCCTATGGCTACACCTTC.

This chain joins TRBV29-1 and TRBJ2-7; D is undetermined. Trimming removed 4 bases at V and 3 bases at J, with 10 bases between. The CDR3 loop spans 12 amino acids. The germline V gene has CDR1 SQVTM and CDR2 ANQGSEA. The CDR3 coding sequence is TGCAGCGTTGTAGTGTCTCTCTACGAGCAGTACTTC. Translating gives CSVVVSLYEQYF.

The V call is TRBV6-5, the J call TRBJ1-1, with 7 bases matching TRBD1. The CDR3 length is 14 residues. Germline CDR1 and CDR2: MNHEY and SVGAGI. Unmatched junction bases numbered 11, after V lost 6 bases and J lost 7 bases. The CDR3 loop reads CASSYETGYLEAFF. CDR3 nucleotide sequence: TGTGCCAGCAGCTACGAGACAGGGTACCTTGAAGCTTTCTTT.

CDR3 amino acids: CASRPGQRNEKLFF. DNA of the CDR3: TGTGCCAGCAGACCGGGACAGCGGAATGAAAAACTGTTTTTT. This chain joins TRBV28 and TRBJ1-4, with 7 bases fitting TRBD1. The trim removed 6 bases at V and 5 bases at J, leaving 6 bases unmatched. Germline V lookup: CDR1 MDHEN, CDR2 SYDVKM. The CDR3 has 14 amino acids.

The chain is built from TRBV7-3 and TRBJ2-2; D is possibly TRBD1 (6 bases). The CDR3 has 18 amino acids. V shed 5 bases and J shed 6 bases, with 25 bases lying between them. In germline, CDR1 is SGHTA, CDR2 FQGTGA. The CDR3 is CASSPQGPLGGRAGELFF. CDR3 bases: TGTGCCAGCAGCCCCCAGGGGCCGCTAGGAGGTCGCGCCGGGGAGCTGTTTTTT.

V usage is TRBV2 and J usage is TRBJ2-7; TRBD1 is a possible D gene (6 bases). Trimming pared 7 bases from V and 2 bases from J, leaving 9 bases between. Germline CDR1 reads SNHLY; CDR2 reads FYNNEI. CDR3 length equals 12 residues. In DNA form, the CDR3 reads TGTGCCAGCAAACGGACAGCCTACGAGCAGTACTTC. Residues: CASKRTAYEQYF. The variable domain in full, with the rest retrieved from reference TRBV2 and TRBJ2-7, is EPEVTQTPSHQVTQMGQEVILRCVPISNHLYFYWYRQILGQKVEFLVSFYNNEISEKSEIFDDQFSVERPDGSNFTLKIRSTKLEDSAMYFCASKRTAYEQYFGPGTRLTVT.